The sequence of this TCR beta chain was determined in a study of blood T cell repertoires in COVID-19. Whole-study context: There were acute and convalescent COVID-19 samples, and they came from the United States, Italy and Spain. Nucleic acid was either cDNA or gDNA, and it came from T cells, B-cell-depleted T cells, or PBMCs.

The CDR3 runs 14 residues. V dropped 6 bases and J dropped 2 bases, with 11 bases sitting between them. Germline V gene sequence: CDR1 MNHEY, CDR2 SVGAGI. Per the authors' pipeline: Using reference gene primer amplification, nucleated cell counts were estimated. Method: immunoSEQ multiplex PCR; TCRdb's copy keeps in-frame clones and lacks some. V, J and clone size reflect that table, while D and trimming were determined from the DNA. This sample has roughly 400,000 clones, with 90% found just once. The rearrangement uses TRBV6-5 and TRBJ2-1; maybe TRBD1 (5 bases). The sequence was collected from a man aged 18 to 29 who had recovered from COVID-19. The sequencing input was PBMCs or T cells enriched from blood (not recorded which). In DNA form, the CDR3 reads TGTGCCAGCAGCTCAGGGTCGGCCTACAATGAGCAGTTCTTC. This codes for CASSSGSAYNEQFF.